This T cell receptor (beta chain) emerged from a study of shared clonotypes between healthy human individuals. The V gene's germline CDR1 is SGHRS and CDR2 YFSETQ. The CDR3 has 13 residues. With 0 bases removed from V and 8 bases from J, the gap between germline ends came to 11 bases. Repertoires were generated with immunoSEQ multiplex PCR, while TCRdb's copy carries only in-frame clones and drops some. The table lists about 1 million clones, 70% to 80% of them singletons. The source material was memory CD4+ T cells sorted from blood. Specified subset: CD45RA-negative fraction. This clonotype was sampled from a man between 18 and 35 years old in good health. The rearrangement joins TRBV5-1 to TRBJ1-2; TRBD1 might be the D (5 bases). The CDR3 DNA follows: TGCGCCAGCAGCTTGGAGACAGAGCAAGGCTACACCTTC. This translates into CASSLETEQGYTF.